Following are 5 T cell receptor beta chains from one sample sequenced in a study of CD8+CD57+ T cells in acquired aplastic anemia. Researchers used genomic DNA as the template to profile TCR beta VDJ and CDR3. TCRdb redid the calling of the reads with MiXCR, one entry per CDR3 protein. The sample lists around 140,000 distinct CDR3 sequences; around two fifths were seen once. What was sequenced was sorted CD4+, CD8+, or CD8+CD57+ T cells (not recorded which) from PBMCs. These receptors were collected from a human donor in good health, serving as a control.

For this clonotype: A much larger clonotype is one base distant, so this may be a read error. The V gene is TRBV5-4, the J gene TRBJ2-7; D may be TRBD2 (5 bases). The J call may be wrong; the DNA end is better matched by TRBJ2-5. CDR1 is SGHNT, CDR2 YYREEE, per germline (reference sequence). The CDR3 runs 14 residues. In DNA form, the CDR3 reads TGTGCCAGCAGCTCCGGGATAGATGCAGAGACCCAGTACTTC. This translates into CASSSGIDAETQYF.

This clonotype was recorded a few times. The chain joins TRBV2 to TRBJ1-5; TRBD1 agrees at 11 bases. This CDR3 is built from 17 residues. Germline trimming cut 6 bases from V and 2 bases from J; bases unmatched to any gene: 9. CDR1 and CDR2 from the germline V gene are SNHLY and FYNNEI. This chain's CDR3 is CASSSGTGGVRNQPQHF. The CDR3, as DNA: TGTGCCAGCAGCTCCGGGACAGGGGGGGTCCGCAATCAGCCCCAGCATTTT. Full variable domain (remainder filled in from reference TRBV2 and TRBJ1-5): EPEVTQTPSHQVTQMGQEVILRCVPISNHLYFYWYRQILGQKVEFLVSFYNNEISEKSEIFDDQFSVERPDGSNFTLKIRSTKLEDSAMYFCASSSGTGGVRNQPQHFGDGTRLSIL.

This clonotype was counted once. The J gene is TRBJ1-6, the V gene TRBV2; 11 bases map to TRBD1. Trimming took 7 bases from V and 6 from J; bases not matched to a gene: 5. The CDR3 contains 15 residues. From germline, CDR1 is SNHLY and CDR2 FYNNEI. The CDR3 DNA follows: TGTGCCAGCAAACCGGGACAGGGGGGTAATTCACCCCTCCACTTT. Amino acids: CASKPGQGGNSPLHF.

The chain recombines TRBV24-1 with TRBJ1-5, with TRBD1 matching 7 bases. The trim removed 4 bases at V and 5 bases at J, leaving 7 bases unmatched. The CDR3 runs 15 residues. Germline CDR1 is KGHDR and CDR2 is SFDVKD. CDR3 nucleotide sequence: TGTGCCACCAGTGACCCTAGCAGGGGGGATCAGCCCCAGCATTTT. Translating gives CATSDPSRGDQPQHF.

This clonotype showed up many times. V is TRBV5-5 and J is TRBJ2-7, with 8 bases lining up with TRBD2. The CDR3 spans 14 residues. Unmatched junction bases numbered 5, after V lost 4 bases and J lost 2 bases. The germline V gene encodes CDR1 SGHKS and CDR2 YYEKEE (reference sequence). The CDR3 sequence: CASSPGGGPYEQYF. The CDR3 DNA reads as TGTGCCAGCAGCCCCGGGGGGGGTCCCTACGAGCAGTACTTC.